This T cell receptor beta chain was retrieved from a study of metastatic and nonmetastatic thyroid tumors. About the research overall: Repertoires from blood and tumor or nodule tissue of malignant and benign thyroid patients were compared.

Germline V gene data show CDR1 as SNHLY and CDR2 as FYNNEI. The CDR3 loop spans 15 amino acids. V lost 4 bases to trimming and J lost 4 bases; unmatched junction nucleotides: 4. Broader study findings: Reportedly, malignant thyroid tumors had significantly higher TCR beta diversity than benign nodules, in blood and tumor.

TCRdb redid the clone calls on the PCR reads using MiXCR. The sample shows some 55,000 clones, 30% of them seen only once. A word on this clone: Its antigen remains unidentified.

Nobody among the patients had been given any treatment before thyroid surgery. The source is a female donor with papillary thyroid cancer or a benign thyroid nodule (not recorded which). Some clones in this sample may be carry-over from other donors' samples. The material sequenced was blood. The chain links TRBV2 to TRBJ2-3; 11 bases agree with TRBD2. The CDR3 protein is CASSGTSGRPDTQYF. For the CDR3, the DNA is TGTGCCAGCAGTGGTACTAGCGGGAGACCAGATACGCAGTATTTT. Complete variable domain (other parts from reference TRBV2 and TRBJ2-3): EPEVTQTPSHQVTQMGQEVILRCVPISNHLYFYWYRQILGQKVEFLVSFYNNEISEKSEIFDDQFSVERPDGSNFTLKIRSTKLEDSAMYFCASSGTSGRPDTQYFGPGTRLTVL.